Listed here are 27 T cell receptor beta chains from one sample, sequenced in a study of blood T cell repertoires in COVID-19. The table came from immunoSEQ multiplex PCR; TCRdb's copy has only in-frame clones and leaves some out. The repertoire holds roughly 65,000 clones, with about 81% as singletons. Sequences were obtained from peripheral blood. The source is a man of 80 years or more with acute or convalescent COVID-19.

This chain connects TRBV5-6 to TRBJ1-1; 8 nucleotides match TRBD1. CDR1 is SGHDT, CDR2 YYEEEE, per germline. V lost 2 bases, J lost 0 bases, and 12 bases stayed unmatched. This CDR3 comprises 18 residues. The CDR3 DNA sequence: TGTGCCAGCAGCTTCGGGCTGGACAGGGTCCGCGTGAACACTGAAGCTTTCTTT. It specifies CASSFGLDRVRVNTEAFF.

The J gene is TRBJ1-2, the V gene TRBV13, with 8 bases aligning to TRBD1. The CDR3 totals 15 residues. Germline V gene lookup returns CDR1 PRHDT and CDR2 FYEKMQ (reference sequence). Unmatched junction bases numbered 13, after V lost 5 bases and J lost 8 bases. The CDR3 sequence is CASSRQTGGSGGYTF. The DNA for the CDR3 is TGTGCCAGCAGCCGACAAACAGGGGGATCCGGGGGCTACACCTTC.

This chain joins TRBV5-1 and TRBJ2-7; D unclear. This CDR3 has 14 residues. Germline-derived CDR1 and CDR2 are SGHRS and YFSETQ. V was pared by 1 base and J by 0 bases, with 8 bases between. The CDR3 region has the DNA TGCGCCAGCAGCTTGCTTGTAGCCTCCTACGAGCAGTACTTC. It encodes CASSLLVASYEQYF.

The chain has TRBV5-6 and TRBJ2-7, with TRBD1 as a possible D gene (6 bases). The CDR3 length is 15 residues. V lost 2 bases and J lost 6, with 18 bases in between. Per germline, CDR1 SGHDT and CDR2 YYEEEE. The DNA for the CDR3 is TGTGCCAGCAGCTTTCGTGAGGTGGGGGCTCGCGAGCAGTACTTC. It translates to CASSFREVGAREQYF.

V usage is TRBV9 and J usage is TRBJ2-5; D is unresolved. The CDR3 covers 13 residues. V lost 4 bases and J lost 7, with 14 bases in between. The germline CDR1 and CDR2 sequences are SGDLS and YYNGEE. CDR3 DNA: TGTGCCAGCAGCTCTGGTCTTGGAGCGACCCAGTACTTC. Amino acids: CASSSGLGATQYF.

V gene TRBV3-1 (or the pseudogene TRBV3-2) combines with J gene TRBJ2-1, with 14 bases aligning to TRBD2. This CDR3 spans 15 amino acids. In germline, CDR1 is LGHDT, CDR2 YNNKEL (reference sequence). V gave up 4 bases and J gave up 8 bases; unmatched junction bases: 4. Here the CDR3 DNA reads TGTGCCAGCAGCCTGGGGACTAGCGGGAGCGATGAGCAGTTCTTC. This gives the protein CASSLGTSGSDEQFF.

The J gene is TRBJ2-2, the V gene TRBV30; 13 bases align to TRBD2. This CDR3 has 14 residues. In germline, CDR1 is GTSNPN, CDR2 SVGIG (reference sequence). V gave up 3 bases and J gave up 6 bases; unmatched junction bases: 1. The CDR3 bases are TGTGCCTGGAGGACTAGCGGGGGGCCCGGGGAGCTGTTTTTT. Protein sequence: CAWRTSGGPGELFF.

The chain joins TRBV2 to TRBJ2-2; TRBD1 might be the D (6 bases). V lost 2 bases and J 0 bases, leaving 10 bases between the germline ends. The CDR3 is made up of 16 amino acids. Looked up from germline, CDR1 is SNHLY and CDR2 is FYNNEI. This chain's CDR3 is CASSETGTTNTGELFF. The CDR3 nucleotides read TGTGCCAGCAGTGAAACTGGGACAACGAACACCGGGGAGCTGTTTTTT.

The chain joins TRBV25-1 to TRBJ1-2, with 9 bases matching TRBD1. Trimming removed 6 bases from V and 4 bases from J; junction bases left unmatched: 6. The CDR3 is 14 amino acids. Germline assignment: CDR1 MGHDK and CDR2 SYGVNS. CDR3 bases: TGTGCCAGCAGATCGGACAGGGGACTCTATGGCTACACCTTC. This encodes CASRSDRGLYGYTF.

The J gene is TRBJ1-1, the V gene TRBV11-3; the D gene is possibly TRBD1 (5 bases). The germline CDR1 and CDR2 sequences are SGHNT and YENEEA. V gave up 6 bases and J gave up 1 base, with 9 bases separating them. This CDR3 has 13 residues. The CDR3 protein is CASSQDTNTEAFF. CDR3 DNA sequence: TGTGCCAGCAGTCAGGACACGAACACTGAAGCTTTCTTT.

This chain links TRBV29-1 with TRBJ2-7, with D maybe TRBD1 (5 bases). V was clipped by 6 bases and J by 7 bases, with 22 bases between them. The CDR3 spans 14 residues. Looked up from germline, CDR1 is SQVTM and CDR2 is ANQGSEA. The CDR3 reads CSVRQGNGVGEQYF. CDR3 DNA sequence: TGCAGCGTGAGGCAGGGAAATGGCGTGGGGGAGCAGTACTTC.

This chain links TRBV25-1 with TRBJ2-7, with 8 bases aligning to TRBD1. There are 14 residues in the CDR3. Per germline, CDR1 MGHDK and CDR2 SYGVNS. V gave up 5 bases and J gave up 6 bases; unmatched junction bases: 9. CDR3 nucleotide sequence: TGTGCCAGCAGTCAGGGGGCTGGGCGAGGCGAGCAGTACTTC. This translates into CASSQGAGRGEQYF.

The gene calls are TRBV2 and TRBJ1-1; weak D call: TRBD1 (6 bases). CDR3 length equals 13 residues. Trimming pared 4 bases from V and 0 bases from J, leaving 6 bases between. Germline loops: CDR1 SNHLY, CDR2 FYNNEI. DNA for the CDR3: TGTGCCAGCAGTGGGGACATGAACACTGAAGCTTTCTTT. It translates to CASSGDMNTEAFF.

The table lists this clone with many counts. The chain employs TRBV5-1 and TRBJ2-7; D is uncertain. CDR1 and CDR2 (germline): SGHRS, YFSETQ. Trimming left V 4 bases short and J 6 bases short, with 14 bases between. The CDR3 loop spans 13 amino acids. This CDR3 reads CASSQSRYTEQYF. The CDR3 bases are TGCGCCAGCAGCCAATCAAGATACACCGAGCAGTACTTC.

The chain combines TRBV19 with TRBJ2-3; 9 bases are shared with TRBD2. J was trimmed by 2 bases and V by 3 bases; bases with no gene match: 6. This CDR3 comprises 16 residues. In germline, CDR1 is LNHDA, CDR2 SQIVND (reference sequence). CDR3 residues: CASSILSGRHTDTQYF. As DNA, the CDR3 is TGTGCCAGTAGTATCCTCAGCGGGAGGCACACAGATACGCAGTATTTT.

This clone was detected only once. V usage is TRBV18 and J usage is TRBJ2-7; a possible D gene is TRBD1 (5 bases). Looked up from germline, CDR1 is KGHSH and CDR2 is LQKENI. The CDR3 totals 14 residues. Trimming shortened V by 0 bases and J by 4 bases, and 10 bases separated the two germline ends. For the CDR3, the DNA is TGTGCCAGCTCACCACCTATAGGGGAATACGAGCAGTACTTC. Protein sequence: CASSPPIGEYEQYF.

The chain uses TRBV5-1 and TRBJ2-5, with D perhaps TRBD2 (5 bases). The CDR3 has 13 amino acids. Germline CDR1 reads SGHRS; CDR2 reads YFSETQ. Trimming removed 0 bases at V and 4 bases at J, with 7 bases between. CDR3 loop: CASSLAGGETQYF. CDR3 coding DNA: TGCGCCAGCAGCTTGGCCGGAGGAGAGACCCAGTACTTC.

This clone was detected only once. The chain uses TRBV21-1 and TRBJ2-7; the listed D gene, TRBD1, was not tested against the DNA. TRBV21-1 is assigned pseudogene status. CDR3 length: 15 residues. The CDR3 reads CASSSFQVSSYEQYF. The CDR3 DNA sequence: TGTGCCAGCAGCAGTTTCCAGGTAAGTTCCTACGAGCAGTACTTC.

This clone was seen only once. The CDR3 loop reads CSVSKGRGANQPQHF. As DNA, the CDR3 is TGCAGCGTTTCCAAGGGGCGGGGGGCCAATCAGCCCCAGCATTTT. This sequence joins TRBV29-1 and TRBJ1-5; weak D call: TRBD1 (6 bases). The CDR3 consists of 15 residues. Trimming removed 5 bases at V and 3 bases at J, with 17 bases between. From germline, CDR1 is SQVTM and CDR2 ANQGSEA.

This chain joins TRBV20-1 and TRBJ2-7; TRBD2 agrees at 8 bases. CDR1 DFQATT and CDR2 SNEGSKA come from the germline V gene (reference sequence). V was pared by 3 bases and J by 9 bases, with 16 bases of the junction left unmatched. The CDR3 totals 15 residues. CDR3 nucleotides: TGCAGTGCTAGTGGGGGACTAGAGCTGTCCTCGGGGCAGTACTTC. This encodes CSASGGLELSSGQYF.

CDR3 protein: CASSQGQGHEQYF. CDR3 sequence (DNA): TGTGCCAGCAGCCAGGGACAGGGACACGAGCAGTACTTC. V usage is TRBV11-1 and J usage is TRBJ2-7; TRBD1 agrees at 9 bases. Germline V CDR1 and CDR2: SGHAT, FQDESV (reference sequence). V lost 5 bases, J lost 5 bases, and 4 bases stayed unmatched. This CDR3 is built from 13 residues.

J is TRBJ2-2 and V is TRBV29-1, with 8 bases identical to TRBD2. The junction had 4 bases not matched to a gene; V was cut back by 7 bases and J by 0 bases. The CDR3 extends over 14 amino acids. Germline-derived CDR1 and CDR2 are SQVTM and ANQGSEA. The CDR3 DNA reads TGCAGCGCGGTAGCGGGGTCGAACACCGGGGAGCTGTTTTTT. Translated: CSAVAGSNTGELFF.

The rearrangement joins TRBV18 to TRBJ1-3, with D hard to call. The CDR3 loop spans 17 amino acids. Between the trimmed V and J ends, which lost 1 base and 1 base, there was a span of 14 bases. Germline CDR1 and CDR2: KGHSH and LQKENI. The CDR3: CASSPRGGKTSGNTIYF. In DNA form, the CDR3 reads TGTGCCAGCTCACCACGAGGAGGGAAGACTTCTGGAAACACCATATATTTT.

The chain recombines TRBV12-3 or TRBV12-4 with TRBJ2-1; D remains ambiguous. The CDR3 is 12 amino acids. The V end lost 0 bases, the J end lost 9 bases, and 6 bases lay between the germline ends. For the CDR3, the DNA is TGTGCCAGCAGTTTAGCTCAGTTTGAGCAGTTCTTC. It is translated as CASSLAQFEQFF.

This clone was counted between two and nine times. The chain uses TRBV19 and TRBJ1-1; D is unresolved. CDR1 is LNHDA, CDR2 SQIVND, per germline (reference sequence). Trimming cost V 6 bases and J 0 bases, with 8 bases left between them. The CDR3 runs to 13 residues. The DNA for the CDR3 is TGTGCCAGTAGACTGACTGTGAACACTGAAGCTTTCTTT. Translated: CASRLTVNTEAFF.

The chain uses TRBV24-1 and TRBJ2-1, with D tentatively TRBD1 (6 bases). Trimming left V 0 bases short and J 9 bases short, with 8 bases between. Germline CDR1 reads KGHDR; CDR2 reads SFDVKD. CDR3 length: 13 amino acids. CDR3 coding DNA: TGTGCCACCAGTGATTTGACAGGGAGTGAGCAGTTCTTC. Amino acid sequence: CATSDLTGSEQFF.

As for this clone: Other nucleotide sequences in the sample specify the same CDR3. The rearrangement uses TRBV5-1 and TRBJ1-2; 7 bases are a match to TRBD1. The ends lost 0 bases at V and 3 bases at J; junction bases unmatched: 2. CDR1 is SGHRS, CDR2 YFSETQ, per germline. The CDR3 has 14 residues. This CDR3 reads CASSLGDRDYGYTF. The CDR3 DNA sequence: TGCGCCAGCAGCTTGGGGGACAGAGACTATGGCTACACCTTC.